The 7 T cell receptor beta chains listed next were all sequenced from one sample in a study of T cell repertoires in cytomegalovirus infection. Each CDR3 protein is one row after TCRdb ran MiXCR on the reads. The table lists about 200,000 distinct CDR3 sequences, 8% to 10% of them singletons, with roughly 4.8% in the top ten. What was sequenced was PBMCs. The receptors come from a human donor in good health (CMV status not recorded). Some clones in this sample may be carry-over from other donors' samples.

This clonotype was seen at least ten times. The genes are TRBV2 and TRBJ1-3; no clear D gene. CDR3 length equals 13 residues. The V end was cut by 3 bases, the J end by 1 base, with 4 bases between. Germline values: CDR1 SNHLY, CDR2 FYNNEI. CDR3: CASSEQSGNTIYF. The CDR3 nucleotides read TGTGCCAGCAGTGAGCAGTCTGGAAACACCATATATTTT.

Many counts were recorded for this clonotype. This sequence joins TRBV11-2 and TRBJ2-5; 7 nucleotides line up with TRBD2. Germline CDR1 and CDR2: SGHAT and FQNNGV. This CDR3 is built from 14 residues. The J segment lost 3 bases and the V segment lost 3 bases, leaving 4 bases of the junction unmatched. This chain's CDR3 is CASSLGLQKETQYF. Written as DNA, the CDR3 is TGTGCCAGCAGCTTGGGACTACAGAAAGAGACCCAGTACTTC. Complete variable domain (other parts from reference TRBV11-2 and TRBJ2-5): EAGVAQSPRYKIIEKRQSVAFWCNPISGHATLYWYQQILGQGPKLLIQFQNNGVVDDSQLPKDRFSAERLKGVDSTLKIQPAKLEDSAVYLCASSLGLQKETQYFGPGTRLLVL.

This clonotype came up many times. CDR3 protein: CASSLFLDRAYEQYF. Here the CDR3 DNA reads TGTGCCAGCAGTTTATTTTTGGACAGGGCCTACGAGCAGTACTTC. The chain carries TRBV27 and TRBJ2-7; 8 nucleotides line up with TRBD1. The V segment lost 1 base and the J segment 2 bases; nucleotides outside the gene matches: 4. Germline lookup yields CDR1 MNHEY and CDR2 SMNVEV (reference sequence). The CDR3 extends over 15 amino acids.

The gene calls are TRBV30 and TRBJ1-5; no reliable D call. Germline assignment: CDR1 GTSNPN and CDR2 SVGIG (reference sequence). This CDR3 is 14 amino acids long. The V and J ends lost 0 bases and 6 bases respectively, with 12 bases between them. The CDR3 region has the DNA TGTGCCTGGAGTGTAAAGTTACCAGGTCAGCCCCAGCATTTT. Amino acid sequence: CAWSVKLPGQPQHF.

The chain uses TRBV7-9 and TRBJ2-7; perhaps TRBD1 as D (6 bases). V was clipped by 4 bases and J by 6 bases, with 19 bases between them. The CDR3 is 15 residues long. Per the germline V gene, CDR1 is SEHNR and CDR2 is FQNEAQ (reference sequence). The DNA for the CDR3 is TGTGCCAGCAGCTCTCCACTACAGACAGGTGGCGAGCAGTACTTC. The encoded protein is CASSSPLQTGGEQYF. The whole variable domain, remainder taken from reference TRBV7-9 and TRBJ2-7, is DTGVSQNPRHKITKRGQNVTFRCDPISEHNRLYWYRQTLGQGPEFLTYFQNEAQLEKSRLLSDRFSAERPKGSFSTLEIQRTEQGDSAMYLCASSSPLQTGGEQYFGPGTRLTVT.

This clonotype was picked up many times. The CDR3 nucleotides read TGTGCCAGCAGTTCCGGGACAGGGGGCTACAATGAGCAGTTCTTC. It translates to CASSSGTGGYNEQFF. V and J are TRBV28 and TRBJ2-1; 11 bases are a match to TRBD1. CDR1 MDHEN and CDR2 SYDVKM come from the germline V gene. The CDR3 sequence is 15 residues long. Trimming cost V 4 bases and J 3 bases; bases outside gene matches: 2.

At least ten counts were recorded for this clonotype. This rearrangement joins TRBV7-2 to TRBJ2-5; perhaps TRBD2 as D (6 bases). The germline gives CDR1 SGHTA, CDR2 FQGNSA. The CDR3 length is 15 residues. V lost 3 bases and J 5 bases, leaving 16 bases between the germline ends. The CDR3 nucleotides read TGTGCCAGCAGCTTTGTCGGGGTGGGGAGGGAGACCCAGTACTTC. It yields the protein CASSFVGVGRETQYF.